This is a list of T cell receptor beta chains from one sample in a study of post-analysis software for immune sequencing data. From the PCR reads, TCRdb called clonotypes with MiXCR, one entry per CDR3 protein. The repertoire holds hundreds of thousands of distinct CDR3 sequences, with approximately 60% as singletons. What was sequenced was blood. The receptors were gathered from a girl aged 2 to 9 with multiple sclerosis. CDR3s include the opening cysteine and the closing phenylalanine or tryptophan. Each record gives: clone size, J gene, V gene, D gene, CDR3 length, CDR3 protein, CDR3 DNA. A D gene is named only where the DNA matches it firmly. Part of the rows lack a size; the others show once, few, many or a class for expanded clones.

clone_size: few; j_call: TRBJ2-1; v_call: TRBV29-1; d_call: NA; cdr3_length: 13; cdr3_aa: CSVVPSSYNEQFF; cdr3_nt: TGCAGCGTTGTGCCTAGCTCCTACAATGAGCAGTTCTTC
clone_size: NA; j_call: TRBJ2-1; v_call: TRBV12-3/TRBV12-4; d_call: TRBD2; cdr3_length: 16; cdr3_aa: CTSSGLAGGSYNEQFF; cdr3_nt: TGTACCAGCAGCGGACTAGCGGGAGGATCCTACAATGAGCAGTTCTTC
clone_size: NA; j_call: TRBJ1-1; v_call: TRBV25-1; d_call: NA; cdr3_length: 15; cdr3_aa: CASSDRVDKGTEAFF; cdr3_nt: TGTGCCAGCAGTGATCGGGTTGATAAGGGCACTGAAGCTTTCTTT
clone_size: NA; j_call: TRBJ2-1; v_call: TRBV9; d_call: TRBD2; cdr3_length: 12; cdr3_aa: CASSAREVEQFF; cdr3_nt: TGTGCCAGCAGCGCCCGGGAGGTTGAGCAGTTCTTC
clone_size: NA; j_call: TRBJ2-7; v_call: TRBV12-3/TRBV12-4; d_call: TRBD1; cdr3_length: 15; cdr3_aa: CASSLRAGGASEQYF; cdr3_nt: TGTGCCAGCAGTTTACGGGCAGGGGGCGCATCCGAGCAGTACTTC
clone_size: NA; j_call: TRBJ2-3; v_call: TRBV7-9; d_call: NA; cdr3_length: 12; cdr3_aa: CASSPPKDTQYF; cdr3_nt: TGTGCCAGCAGCCCACCTAAAGATACGCAGTATTTT
clone_size: NA; j_call: TRBJ2-1; v_call: TRBV11-2; d_call: NA; cdr3_length: 15; cdr3_aa: CASSPPGRTNNEQFF; cdr3_nt: TGTGCCAGCAGCCCCCCGGGCAGAACGAACAATGAGCAGTTCTTC
clone_size: NA; j_call: TRBJ2-3; v_call: TRBV27; d_call: TRBD2; cdr3_length: 16; cdr3_aa: CASRWTSGGSTDTQYF; cdr3_nt: TGTGCCAGCAGATGGACTAGCGGGGGGAGCACAGATACGCAGTATTTT
clone_size: few; j_call: TRBJ2-4; v_call: TRBV10-3; d_call: NA; cdr3_length: 15; cdr3_aa: CAISGEGVAKNIQYF; cdr3_nt: TGTGCCATCAGTGGTGAGGGGGTGGCCAAAAACATTCAGTACTTC
clone_size: NA; j_call: TRBJ2-7; v_call: TRBV20-1; d_call: NA; cdr3_length: 15; cdr3_aa: CSARDTYAAYNEQYF; cdr3_nt: TGCAGTGCTAGAGATACCTACGCGGCCTACAATGAGCAGTACTTC
clone_size: few; j_call: TRBJ2-7; v_call: TRBV9; d_call: TRBD2; cdr3_length: 15; cdr3_aa: CASSVAPGGDYEQYF; cdr3_nt: TGTGCCAGCAGCGTAGCCCCGGGGGGGGACTACGAGCAGTACTTC
clone_size: NA; j_call: TRBJ1-5; v_call: TRBV6-2/TRBV6-3; d_call: NA; cdr3_length: 16; cdr3_aa: CASSYLKGRVLQPQHF; cdr3_nt: TGTGCCAGCAGTTACCTCAAGGGCAGGGTTCTCCAGCCCCAGCATTTT
clone_size: many; j_call: TRBJ2-3; v_call: TRBV13; d_call: NA; cdr3_length: 12; cdr3_aa: CASSPPIGAQYF; cdr3_nt: TGTGCCAGCAGCCCCCCGATCGGGGCGCAGTATTTT
clone_size: NA; j_call: TRBJ2-5; v_call: TRBV20-1; d_call: NA; cdr3_length: 12; cdr3_aa: CSARNSQETQYF; cdr3_nt: TGCAGTGCTAGAAACAGTCAAGAGACCCAGTACTTC
clone_size: NA; j_call: TRBJ2-7; v_call: TRBV28; d_call: TRBD1; cdr3_length: 15; cdr3_aa: CASSLTRDSYYEQYF; cdr3_nt: TGTGCCAGCAGTTTAACCAGGGACAGCTACTACGAGCAGTACTTC